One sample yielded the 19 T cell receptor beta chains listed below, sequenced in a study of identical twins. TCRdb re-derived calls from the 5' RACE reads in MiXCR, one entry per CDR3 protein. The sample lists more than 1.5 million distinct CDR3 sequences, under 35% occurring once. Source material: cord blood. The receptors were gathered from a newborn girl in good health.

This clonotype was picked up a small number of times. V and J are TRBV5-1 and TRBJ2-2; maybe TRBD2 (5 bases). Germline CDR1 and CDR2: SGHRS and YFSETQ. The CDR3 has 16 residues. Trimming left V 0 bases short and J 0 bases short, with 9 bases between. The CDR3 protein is CASSLEGSANTGELFF. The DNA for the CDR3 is TGCGCCAGCAGCTTGGAGGGTAGCGCGAACACCGGGGAGCTGTTTTTT.

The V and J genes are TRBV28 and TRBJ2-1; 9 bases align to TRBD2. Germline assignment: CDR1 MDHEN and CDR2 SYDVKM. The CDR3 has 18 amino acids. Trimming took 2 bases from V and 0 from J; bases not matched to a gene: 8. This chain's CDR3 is CASSLDPFSGSSYNEQFF. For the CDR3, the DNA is TGTGCCAGCAGTTTAGATCCTTTTAGCGGGAGCTCCTACAATGAGCAGTTCTTC.

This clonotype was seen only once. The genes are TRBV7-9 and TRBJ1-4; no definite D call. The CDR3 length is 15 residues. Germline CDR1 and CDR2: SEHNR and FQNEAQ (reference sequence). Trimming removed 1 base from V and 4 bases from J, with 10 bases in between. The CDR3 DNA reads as TGTGCCAGCAGCTTAGGGAGACTGGATAATGAAAAACTGTTTTTT. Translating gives CASSLGRLDNEKLFF.

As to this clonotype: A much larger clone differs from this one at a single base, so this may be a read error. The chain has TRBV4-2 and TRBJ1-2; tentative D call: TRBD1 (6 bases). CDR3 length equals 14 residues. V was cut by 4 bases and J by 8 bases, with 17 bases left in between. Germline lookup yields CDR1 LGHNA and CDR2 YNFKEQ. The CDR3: CASSPNDRTSGYTF. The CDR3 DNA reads TGTGCCAGCAGCCCTAACGACAGGACCTCCGGCTACACCTTC.

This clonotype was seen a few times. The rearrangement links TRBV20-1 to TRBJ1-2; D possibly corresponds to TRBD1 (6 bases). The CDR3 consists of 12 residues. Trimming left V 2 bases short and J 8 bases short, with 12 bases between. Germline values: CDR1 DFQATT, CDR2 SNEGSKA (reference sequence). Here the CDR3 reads CSARRPQGGYTF. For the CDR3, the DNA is TGCAGTGCTAGACGTCCACAGGGAGGCTACACCTTC.

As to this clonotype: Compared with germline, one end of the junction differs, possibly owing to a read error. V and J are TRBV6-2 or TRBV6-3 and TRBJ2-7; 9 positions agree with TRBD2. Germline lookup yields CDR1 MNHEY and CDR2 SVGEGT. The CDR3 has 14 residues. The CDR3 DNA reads TGTGTCAGCAGAAAGACTAGCGGAAGCTACGAGCAGTACTTC. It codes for CVSRKTSGSYEQYF.

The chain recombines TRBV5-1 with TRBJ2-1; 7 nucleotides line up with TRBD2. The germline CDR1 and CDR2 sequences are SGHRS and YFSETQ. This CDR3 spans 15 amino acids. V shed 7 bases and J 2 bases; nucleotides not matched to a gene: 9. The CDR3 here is CASAPPGGPYNEQFF. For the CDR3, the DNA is TGCGCCAGCGCTCCCCCGGGAGGACCCTACAATGAGCAGTTCTTC.

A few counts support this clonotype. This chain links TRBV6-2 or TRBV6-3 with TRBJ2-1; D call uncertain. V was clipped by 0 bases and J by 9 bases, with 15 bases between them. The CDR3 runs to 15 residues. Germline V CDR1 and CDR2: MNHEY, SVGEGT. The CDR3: CASSYSIQTRPEQFF. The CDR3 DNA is TGTGCCAGCAGTTACTCGATCCAAACCCGGCCTGAGCAGTTCTTC.

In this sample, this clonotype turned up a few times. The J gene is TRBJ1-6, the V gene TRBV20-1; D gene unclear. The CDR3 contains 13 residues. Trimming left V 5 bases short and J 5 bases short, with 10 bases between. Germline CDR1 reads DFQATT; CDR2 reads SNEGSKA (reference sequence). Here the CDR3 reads CSAPVQNNSPLHF. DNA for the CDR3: TGCAGTGCTCCAGTACAGAATAATTCACCCCTCCACTTT.

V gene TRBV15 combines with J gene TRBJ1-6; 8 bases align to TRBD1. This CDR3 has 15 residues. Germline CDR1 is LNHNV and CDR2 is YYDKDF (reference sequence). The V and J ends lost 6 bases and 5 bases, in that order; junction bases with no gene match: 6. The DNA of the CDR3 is TGTGCCACCAGTTTCGGGACAGGAAATAATTCACCCCTCCACTTT. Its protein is CATSFGTGNNSPLHF.

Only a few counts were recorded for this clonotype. For the CDR3, the DNA is TGCGCCAGCAGCCACATCACCCTCAATGAGCAGTTCTTC. This codes for CASSHITLNEQFF. This chain uses TRBV4-1 with TRBJ2-1; no clear D gene. This CDR3 spans 13 amino acids. Germline V gene data show CDR1 as MGHRA and CDR2 as YSYEKL. Trimming shortened V by 3 bases and J by 6 bases, and 9 bases separated the two germline ends.

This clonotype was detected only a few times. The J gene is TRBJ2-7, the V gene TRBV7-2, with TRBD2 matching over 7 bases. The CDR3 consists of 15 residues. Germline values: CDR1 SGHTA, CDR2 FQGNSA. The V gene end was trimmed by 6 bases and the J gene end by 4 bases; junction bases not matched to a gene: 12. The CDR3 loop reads CASRLRFPSGYEQYF. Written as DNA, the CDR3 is TGTGCCAGCAGACTAAGGTTCCCTAGCGGTTACGAGCAGTACTTC.

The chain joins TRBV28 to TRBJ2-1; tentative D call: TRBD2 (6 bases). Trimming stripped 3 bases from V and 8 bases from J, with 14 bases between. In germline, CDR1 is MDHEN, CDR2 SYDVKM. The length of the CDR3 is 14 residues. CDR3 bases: TGTGCCAGCAGTTTGGTGGAGGGGATGGATGAGCAGTTCTTC. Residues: CASSLVEGMDEQFF. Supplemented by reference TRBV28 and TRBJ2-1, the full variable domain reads DVKVTQSSRYLVKRTGEKVFLECVQDMDHENMFWYRQDPGLGLRLIYFSYDVKMKEKGDIPEGYSVSREKKERFSLILESASTNQTSMYLCASSLVEGMDEQFFGPGTRLTVL.

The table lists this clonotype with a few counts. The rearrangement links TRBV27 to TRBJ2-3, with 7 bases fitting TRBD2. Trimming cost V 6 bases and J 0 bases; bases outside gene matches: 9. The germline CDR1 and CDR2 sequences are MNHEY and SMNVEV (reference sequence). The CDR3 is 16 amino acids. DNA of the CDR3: TGTGCCAGCAGCACCAACAGCGGGGCCAGCACAGATACGCAGTATTTT. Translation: CASSTNSGASTDTQYF.

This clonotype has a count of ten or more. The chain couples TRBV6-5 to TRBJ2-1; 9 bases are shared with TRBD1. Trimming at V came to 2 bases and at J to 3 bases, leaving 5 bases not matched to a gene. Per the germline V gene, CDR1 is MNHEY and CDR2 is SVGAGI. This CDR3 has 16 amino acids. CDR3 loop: CASSYRGTGLYNEQFF. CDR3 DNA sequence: TGTGCCAGCAGTTACAGGGGGACAGGGCTCTACAATGAGCAGTTCTTC.

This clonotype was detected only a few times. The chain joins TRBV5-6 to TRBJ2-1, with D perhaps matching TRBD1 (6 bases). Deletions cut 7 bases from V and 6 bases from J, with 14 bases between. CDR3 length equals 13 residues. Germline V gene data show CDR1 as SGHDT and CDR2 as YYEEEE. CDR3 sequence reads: CASRRAGVNEQFF. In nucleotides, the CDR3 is TGTGCCAGCCGAAGGGCAGGGGTCAATGAGCAGTTCTTC.

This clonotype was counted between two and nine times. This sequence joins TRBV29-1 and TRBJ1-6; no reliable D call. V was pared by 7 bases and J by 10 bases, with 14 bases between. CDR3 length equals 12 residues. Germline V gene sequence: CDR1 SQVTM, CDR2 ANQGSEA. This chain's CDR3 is CSADSLRSPLHF. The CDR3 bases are TGCAGCGCTGACTCCCTCAGATCACCCCTCCACTTT.

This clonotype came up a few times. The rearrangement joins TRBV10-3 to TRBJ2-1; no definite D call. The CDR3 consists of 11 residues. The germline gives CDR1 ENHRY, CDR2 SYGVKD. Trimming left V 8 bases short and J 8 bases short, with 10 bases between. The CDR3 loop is CAIRSKDEQFF. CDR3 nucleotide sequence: TGTGCCATCCGCTCGAAGGATGAGCAGTTCTTC.

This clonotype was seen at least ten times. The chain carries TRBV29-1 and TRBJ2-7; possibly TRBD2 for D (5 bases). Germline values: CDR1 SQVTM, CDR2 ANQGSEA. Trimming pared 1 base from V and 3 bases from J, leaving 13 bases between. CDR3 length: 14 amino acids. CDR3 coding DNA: TGCAGCGTTGAAGGTGAGGGTGGGAACTACGAGCAGTACTTC. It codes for CSVEGEGGNYEQYF.